The T cell receptor (beta chain) under discussion was sequenced for a study of CD8 T cells in Susac syndrome. It was with random hexamers that roughly 0.45 to 1 ug RNA was reverse transcribed. TCR beta CDR3 was amplified by immunoSEQ covering 54 Vbeta and 13 Jbeta. From the immunoSEQ multiplex PCR reads, TCRdb called clonotypes with MiXCR, one entry per CDR3 protein. The sample yields about 200,000 distinct CDR3 sequences, 90% to 95% seen once. Blood CD8+ and CD4+ T cells underwent high-throughput TCR beta sequencing. This CDR3 is built from 16 residues. Between the trimmed V and J ends, which lost 3 bases and 0 bases, there was a span of 15 bases. Germline V gives CDR1 LGHDT, CDR2 YNNKEL (reference sequence).

The clonotype originates from a human donor with multiple sclerosis. The chain combines TRBV3-1 with TRBJ2-7; D is ambiguous. The sequenced material came from CD4+ T cells from PBMCs. CDR3 region: CASSQGLTPSSYEQYF. CDR3 in DNA: TGTGCCAGCAGCCAGGGATTGACTCCGAGCTCCTACGAGCAGTACTTC.